These T cell receptor beta chains were read from a single sample in a study of T-cell memory formation after mild COVID-19. One entry per CDR3 protein, called by TCRdb with MiXCR from the 5' RACE reads. The table lists some 450,000 distinct CDR3 sequences, about 20% of them singletons. Sequencing was performed on PBMCs or a T cell subset sorted from them (not recorded which). The receptors shown here come from an adult woman who had mild COVID-19 (a few samples of this study predate the infection). Cell type and time point are not known. Both conserved end residues are part of each CDR3. The D gene is left open where the match is weak. Size tells how often a clone was seen (once, few, many) or the class of an expanded clone, and some rows leave it out.

>NA|TRBJ2-4|NA|TRBV4-3
TGCGCCAGGCGGGTACCGATCACCAAAAACATTCAGTACTTC
CARRVPITKNIQYF
>TRBD1|TRBJ1-4|once|TRBV12-5
TGTGCTAGTGGTCTCCGGGACAGGGGATTTAATGAAAAACTGTTTTTT
CASGLRDRGFNEKLFF
>NA|TRBJ1-6|few|TRBV7-2
TGTGCCAGCAGCCGACGGGGATATAATTCACCCCTCCACTTT
CASSRRGYNSPLHF
>NA|TRBJ2-5|NA|TRBV6-1
TGTGCCAGCACCCTGACAGGCTTCGGGGTAGAGACCCAGTACTTC
CASTLTGFGVETQYF
>NA|TRBJ1-3|NA|TRBV9
TGTGCCAGCAGCGTAGAAGGGGTTAACACCATATATTTT
CASSVEGVNTIYF
>NA|TRBJ2-3|NA|TRBV5-1
TGCGCCACCGGAATTGGGGGAGCGGACACAGATACGCAGTATTTT
CATGIGGADTDTQYF
>TRBD2|TRBJ2-7|few|TRBV20-1
TGCAGTGCTAGAGGGATGGGGGGGTACGAGCAGTACTTC
CSARGMGGYEQYF
>TRBD1|TRBJ2-1|NA|TRBV2
TGTGCCAGCAGAAGACAGGGCCCCTACAATGAGCAGTTCTTC
CASRRQGPYNEQFF
>NA|TRBJ2-7|NA|TRBV5-1
TGCGCCAGCAGCTTAAATCTCCAGGGAGGCTACGAGCAGTACTTC
CASSLNLQGGYEQYF
>NA|TRBJ1-2|once|TRBV4-1
TGCGCCAGCAGCCAAAGCGACGTGGGCTACACCTTC
CASSQSDVGYTF
>NA|TRBJ2-7|NA|TRBV21-1
TGTGCCAGCAGCAAACGGCGGACCATCTACGAGCAGTACTTC
CASSKRRTIYEQYF
>NA|TRBJ1-1|NA|TRBV7-2
TGTGCCAGCGGCCTGACAGAATTGAACACTGAAGCTTTCTTT
CASGLTELNTEAFF
>NA|TRBJ1-6|few|TRBV28
TGTGCCAGCAGTTTACAAACAGGGTTGAATTCACCCCTCCACTTT
CASSLQTGLNSPLHF
>NA|TRBJ1-5|few|TRBV20-1
TGCAGTGCTCGAGGGAATAGCAATCAGCCCCAGCATTTT
CSARGNSNQPQHF
>NA|TRBJ1-1|NA|TRBV29-1
TGCAGCACCCCACACTATGGGCGACGGATGAACACTGAAGCTTTCTTT
CSTPHYGRRMNTEAFF
>NA|TRBJ2-1|few|TRBV2
TGTGCCAGCAGTGAAGTAGAGGAGGAGCAGTTCTTC
CASSEVEEEQFF
>TRBD2|TRBJ2-1|few|TRBV7-3
TGTGCCAGCAGCTCTCTTGGGCGGCTAGCGGGGAACAATGAGCAGTTCTTC
CASSSLGRLAGNNEQFF
>NA|TRBJ1-1|NA|TRBV5-6
TGTGCCAGCAGCTTGACAGGGATAGCTGAAGCTTTCTTT
CASSLTGIAEAFF
>TRBD2|TRBJ2-1|NA|TRBV29-1
TGCAGCGCCGAAGAGGGACTAGGAAATGAGCAGTTCTTC
CSAEEGLGNEQFF
>NA|TRBJ2-1|NA|TRBV7-2
TGTGCCAGCAGCTTACGGGCACCCCAGGAAGTCAACAATGAGCAGTTCTTC
CASSLRAPQEVNNEQFF
>NA|TRBJ2-7|NA|TRBV30
TGTGCCTGGAGTAGAGGGGGAAGCTCCTACGAGCAGTACTTC
CAWSRGGSSYEQYF
>NA|TRBJ2-1|few|TRBV5-1
TGCGCCAGCTCGGGGAAGCCCAATCGCAATGAGCAGTTCTTC
CASSGKPNRNEQFF
>NA|TRBJ1-2|few|TRBV27
TGTGCCAGCACCTTCGCAGGGCTATACTATGGCTACACCTTC
CASTFAGLYYGYTF
>NA|TRBJ1-2|NA|TRBV29-1
TGCAGCGTTGAAGATTTCGGGGGGCCTCTCTATGGCTACACCTTC
CSVEDFGGPLYGYTF
>NA|TRBJ2-1|few|TRBV2
TGTGCCAATCTAAATAGGAATGAGCAGTTCTTC
CANLNRNEQFF
>TRBD2|TRBJ2-1|many|TRBV12-3/TRBV12-4
TGTGCCAGCAGTTTTGGAGGCGGGAGCCCGGGTGAGCAGTTCTTC
CASSFGGGSPGEQFF
>TRBD2|TRBJ2-3|NA|TRBV7-6
TGTGCCAGCAACTATGGGGGGGCAGATACGCAGTATTTT
CASNYGGADTQYF
>TRBD2|TRBJ2-3|NA|TRBV7-2
TGTGCCAGCAGCTTCGGGACTAGTTCAGATACGCAGTATTTT
CASSFGTSSDTQYF
>NA|TRBJ1-1|NA|TRBV5-4
TGTGCCAGCAGCGGTTCGGTCAACACTGAAGCTTTCTTT
CASSGSVNTEAFF
>TRBD1|TRBJ1-2|few|TRBV6-6
TGTGCCAGCAGTTACTCCGGGACAGCGGGGGACACCTTC
CASSYSGTAGDTF
>NA|TRBJ2-1|few|TRBV7-6
TGTGCCAGCACGTCATCCCCCCCGAATGAGCAGTTCTTC
CASTSSPPNEQFF
>TRBD1|TRBJ1-4|NA|TRBV5-1
TGCGCCAGCAGCTTGGAGGGACAGACGTATGAAAAACTGTTTTTT
CASSLEGQTYEKLFF
>TRBD2|TRBJ2-7|NA|TRBV10-3
TGTGCCATCAGTGAGTCTAGCGGGAGGCCCCTCGAGCAGTACTTC
CAISESSGRPLEQYF
>NA|TRBJ1-1|many|TRBV5-1
TGTGCCAGCAGTTTAGACGGACTGAACACTGAAGCTTTCTTT
CASSLDGLNTEAFF
>NA|TRBJ2-1|NA|TRBV12-3/TRBV12-4
TGTGCCAGCAGTTGGGGGCGGATAAGCTCCTACAATGAGCAGTTCTTC
CASSWGRISSYNEQFF
>TRBD2|TRBJ2-3|few|TRBV7-8
TGTGCCAGCAGCTTATATGTTAGCGGGGGCACAGATACGCAGTATTTT
CASSLYVSGGTDTQYF
>NA|TRBJ1-2|many|TRBV25-1
TGTGCCAGCAGTGCCCTGTATGGCTACACCTTC
CASSALYGYTF
>TRBD1|TRBJ2-7|few|TRBV7-3
TGTGCCAGCAGCTTAGGGCCTCCGGGACAGGGGGCCTACGAGCAGTACTTC
CASSLGPPGQGAYEQYF
>NA|TRBJ1-2|few|TRBV9
TGTGCCAGCAGCGCCGATCTGGGGGCCCCCTATGGCTACACCTTC
CASSADLGAPYGYTF
>NA|TRBJ2-5|few|TRBV7-9
TGTGCCAGCAGCCCTCCCGGTGGGCATCTGACCCAAGAGACCCAGTACTTC
CASSPPGGHLTQETQYF
>TRBD2|TRBJ2-1|NA|TRBV20-1
TGCAGTGCTAGAGAGGGGGTGGCGGGAGTCAATGAGCAGTTCTTC
CSAREGVAGVNEQFF